The entry below describes one T cell receptor (beta chain). Its antigen is unidentified. This sample was taken from a study of regulatory T cells in long-lasting Graves disease. Study as a whole: Graves' patients, newly diagnosed, had taken antithyroid drugs under 3 months. Study conclusions and caveats: Samples came from peripheral blood alone, without thyroid tissue.

Described time point: newly diagnosed GD, antithyroid drugs for less than 3 months. After RNA was extracted from PBMCs, the TCR library was made from it. Approximately 8.3 milliliters of peripheral blood went into EDTA tubes. The TCR beta library used iRepertoire HTBI primers with Arm-PCR amplification of CDR3. TCRdb reanalysed the multiplex PCR reads using MiXCR and keeps one entry per CDR3 protein. The sample yields some 500,000 distinct CDR3 sequences, 16% seen once. The CDR3 covers 15 residues. Germline V CDR1 and CDR2: MNHEY, SMNVEV (reference sequence). This same sample was also taken into another study, of T cells in Graves' hyperthyroidism and ophthalmopathy. That paper adds: The TCR CDR3 was amplified in a first-round RT-PCR using the HTBI primer set.

This sample comprised peripheral blood mononuclear cells (PBMCs), obtained at new diagnosis, from a patient treated with antithyroid drugs. This receptor was taken from a woman aged 35-60 years with Graves disease. The V and J genes are TRBV27 and TRBJ1-1; possible D gene TRBD1, 5 bases. CDR3 nucleotides: TGTGCAGCCTACAAGGCGGTGGGACGCATCTCTGAAGCTTTCTTT. It codes for CAAYKAVGRISEAFF.